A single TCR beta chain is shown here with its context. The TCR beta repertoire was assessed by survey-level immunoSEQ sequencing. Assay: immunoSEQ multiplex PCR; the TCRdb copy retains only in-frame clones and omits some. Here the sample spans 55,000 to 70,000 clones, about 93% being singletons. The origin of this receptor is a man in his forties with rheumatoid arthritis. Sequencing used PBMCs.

CDR3 region: CASRTQGPLRSPLHF. The CDR3 coding sequence is TGTGCCAGCAGAACACAGGGTCCGCTTCGGTCACCCCTCCACTTT. The chain uses TRBV28 and TRBJ1-6, with TRBD1 as a possible D gene (6 bases). This CDR3 comprises 15 residues. Trimming stripped 6 bases from V and 10 bases from J, with 19 bases between. The germline CDR1 and CDR2 sequences are MDHEN and SYDVKM.